A single sample is the source of the 11 T cell receptor beta chains below, sequenced in a study of blood T cell repertoires in COVID-19. Assay used: immunoSEQ multiplex PCR; TCRdb lists only in-frame clones, some missing. The sample yields a few hundred thousand clones, 87% seen once. Sequencing was performed on peripheral blood. Receptor source: a woman aged 25-40 years with COVID-19, enrolled during active disease.

This clone was seen once. The V gene is TRBV28, the J gene TRBJ1-2, with TRBD1 as a possible D gene (6 bases). Germline V CDR1 and CDR2: MDHEN, SYDVKM. V was clipped by 8 bases and J by 8 bases, with 18 bases between them. The CDR3 consists of 13 residues. CDR3 nucleotide sequence: TGTGCCAGCGTAAGGGGGGGGATCTACGGCTACACCTTC. Amino acid sequence: CASVRGGIYGYTF.

The J gene is TRBJ2-2, the V gene TRBV30; D is perhaps TRBD1 (8 bases). Germline CDR1 and CDR2: GTSNPN and SVGIG (reference sequence). The CDR3 contains 16 residues. V lost 6 bases and J lost 4, with 21 bases in between. In DNA, the CDR3 is TGTGCCTGCACTAGGACAGGGACGGGAGGCACCGGGGAGCTGTTTTTT. This sequence encodes CACTRTGTGGTGELFF.

The genes are TRBV10-1 and TRBJ1-3; TRBD1 aligns across 7 bases. The CDR3 length is 17 residues. Germline values: CDR1 WNHNN, CDR2 SYGVQD (reference sequence). Germline trimming cut 6 bases from V and 7 bases from J; bases unmatched to any gene: 18. CDR3 bases: TGCGCCAGCAGCGGACAGGCCCTTGCCCAACACGGGAACACCATATATTTT. This codes for CASSGQALAQHGNTIYF.

The V and J genes are TRBV11-2 and TRBJ2-7, with D possibly matching TRBD1 (5 bases). Trimming removed 2 bases from V and 3 bases from J, with 14 bases in between. Per germline, CDR1 SGHAT and CDR2 FQNNGV. The length of the CDR3 is 15 residues. The DNA for the CDR3 is TGTGCCAGCAGCTTAAAGGGGTTAAGCGTCTACGAGCAGTACTTC. Translating gives CASSLKGLSVYEQYF.

The chain carries TRBV7-9 and TRBJ2-1, with D perhaps matching TRBD1 (5 bases). V gave up 0 bases and J gave up 0 bases, with 9 bases separating them. Germline V gives CDR1 SEHNR, CDR2 FQNEAQ (reference sequence). This CDR3 has 16 residues. The CDR3 DNA sequence: TGTGCCAGCAGCTTAGCCCGACAGAGCTCCTACAATGAGCAGTTCTTC. It translates to CASSLARQSSYNEQFF.

The chain recombines TRBV30 with TRBJ1-6, with D maybe TRBD1 (6 bases). The germline gives CDR1 GTSNPN, CDR2 SVGIG (reference sequence). This CDR3 is 14 amino acids long. V was shortened by 2 bases and J by 8 bases, with 13 bases between the two germline ends. CDR3 coding DNA: TGTGCCTGGAGTAACGTAGGGGGTGATTCACCCCTCCACTTT. Translating gives CAWSNVGGDSPLHF.

The chain couples TRBV30 to TRBJ2-4; a weak D match, TRBD2 (8 bases). V lost 2 bases and J 6 bases, leaving 17 bases between the germline ends. Germline V gene data show CDR1 as GTSNPN and CDR2 as SVGIG (reference sequence). This CDR3 spans 15 amino acids. CDR3 sequence: CAWSRGLSGRNIQYF. CDR3 in DNA: TGTGCCTGGAGTAGGGGGCTAAGCGGGAGAAACATTCAGTACTTC.

The chain carries TRBV28 and TRBJ2-2, with TRBD2 matching 8 bases. CDR1 MDHEN and CDR2 SYDVKM come from the germline V gene. The CDR3 totals 14 residues. Trimming removed 6 bases from V and 5 bases from J; junction bases left unmatched: 5. The CDR3 is CASRREGHTGELFF. The CDR3 DNA sequence: TGTGCCAGCAGACGGGAGGGTCATACCGGGGAGCTGTTTTTT. Full variable domain (remainder filled in from reference TRBV28 and TRBJ2-2): DVKVTQSSRYLVKRTGEKVFLECVQDMDHENMFWYRQDPGLGLRLIYFSYDVKMKEKGDIPEGYSVSREKKERFSLILESASTNQTSMYLCASRREGHTGELFFGEGSRLTVL.

The chain recombines TRBV2 with TRBJ1-5; the D gene is possibly TRBD1 (5 bases). The germline CDR1 and CDR2 sequences are SNHLY and FYNNEI. Trimming stripped 6 bases from V and 5 bases from J, with 14 bases between. The CDR3 consists of 14 residues. The CDR3 nucleotides read TGTGCCAGCAGCGGACGAGAAGGGGATCAGCCCCAGCATTTT. Translation: CASSGREGDQPQHF.

The V gene is TRBV13, the J gene TRBJ2-7, with a tentative D call TRBD1 (6 bases). CDR1 PRHDT and CDR2 FYEKMQ come from the germline V gene (reference sequence). There are 14 residues in the CDR3. V lost 4 bases to trimming and J lost 0 bases, with 10 bases between them. The CDR3 region is CASSSRQDSYEQYF. CDR3 nucleotides: TGTGCCAGCAGCTCCCGACAGGACTCCTACGAGCAGTACTTC.

This chain connects TRBV28 to TRBJ1-2; D is unclear. Trimming pared 2 bases from V and 8 bases from J, leaving 12 bases between. Germline V gene lookup returns CDR1 MDHEN and CDR2 SYDVKM. The CDR3 has 13 amino acids. The chain's CDR3 is CASSLSDGKGYTF. CDR3 in DNA: TGTGCCAGCAGTTTAAGTGACGGGAAGGGCTACACCTTC.